These 10 T cell receptor beta chains came from one sample sequenced in a study of cytomegalovirus exposure and HLA in healthy donors. Researchers ran the PCR with 60 Vbeta and 13 Jbeta primers. Only in-frame clones appear in the TCRdb table, and some are missing; sequencing was by immunoSEQ multiplex PCR. The table shows approximately 220,000 clones, with approximately 80% occurring only once. Sequenced sample: PBMCs. The receptors were gathered from a boy under 10 years old in good health and CMV-seronegative.

The chain has TRBV12-5 and TRBJ2-7, with TRBD1 matching 7 bases. CDR3 length: 15 amino acids. Germline V gene data show CDR1 as LGHNT and CDR2 as FRNRAP. The V segment lost 0 bases and the J segment 2 bases; nucleotides outside the gene matches: 4. For the CDR3, the DNA is TGTGCTAGTGGTTTGGTAGAGGGACAGACCTACGAGCAGTACTTC. It codes for CASGLVEGQTYEQYF. Supplemented by reference TRBV12-5 and TRBJ2-7, the full variable domain reads DARVTQTPRHKVTEMGQEVTMRCQPILGHNTVFWYRQTMMQGLELLAYFRNRAPLDDSGMPKDRFSAEMPDATLATLKIQPSEPRDSAVYFCASGLVEGQTYEQYFGPGTRLTVT.

The V call is TRBV6-5, the J call TRBJ2-5; TRBD2 might be the D (7 bases). Germline CDR1 is MNHEY and CDR2 is SVGAGI. V was cut by 0 bases and J by 2 bases, with 13 bases left in between. This CDR3 spans 16 amino acids. Here the CDR3 DNA reads TGTGCCAGCAGTTACTCGGGGGGGCGTATACAAGAGACCCAGTACTTC. Its translation: CASSYSGGRIQETQYF.

This chain connects TRBV7-8 to TRBJ1-2, with TRBD1 matching 9 bases. V trimming: 2 bases; J trimming: 8 bases; junction bases outside the gene matches: 6. Germline V lookup: CDR1 SGHVS, CDR2 FQNEAQ. The CDR3 runs to 14 residues. This chain's CDR3 is CASSLSGQGNGYTF. The CDR3 bases are TGTGCCAGCAGCTTATCAGGACAGGGGAACGGCTACACCTTC.

This chain links TRBV9 with TRBJ2-5; TRBD2 matches 14 bases. Trimming took 3 bases from V and 5 from J; bases not matched to a gene: 9. The CDR3 sequence is 17 residues long. Germline CDR1 and CDR2: SGDLS and YYNGEE. CDR3 sequence (DNA): TGTGCCAGCAGCGGTCCCCGACTAGCGGGAGGGTTGGAGACCCAGTACTTC. Encoded protein: CASSGPRLAGGLETQYF. Full variable domain (rest looked up from reference TRBV9 and TRBJ2-5): DSGVTQTPKHLITATGQRVTLRCSPRSGDLSVYWYQQSLDQGLQFLIQYYNGEERAKGNILERFSAQQFPDLHSELNLSSLELGDSALYFCASSGPRLAGGLETQYFGPGTRLLVL.

J is TRBJ1-1 and V is TRBV5-4, with D perhaps matching TRBD1 (5 bases). This CDR3 is 14 amino acids long. Germline-derived CDR1 and CDR2 are SGHNT and YYREEE (reference sequence). The germline V and J ends were trimmed by 4 bases and 4 bases, with 14 bases remaining between them. Here the CDR3 DNA reads TGTGCCAGCAGCGGACACGACTGGGGCACTGAAGCTTTCTTT. This encodes CASSGHDWGTEAFF.

V gene TRBV7-8 combines with J gene TRBJ1-4, with 9 bases lining up with TRBD1. The CDR3 is 17 amino acids. Unmatched junction bases numbered 15, after V lost 5 bases and J lost 8 bases. CDR1 and CDR2 from the germline V gene are SGHVS and FQNEAQ. This CDR3 reads CASSRQGVSSSGEKLFF. For the CDR3, the DNA is TGTGCCAGCAGCCGACAGGGGGTTTCCTCTTCCGGAGAAAAACTGTTTTTT.

The genes are TRBV6-5 and TRBJ1-4; D is unclear. Germline lookup yields CDR1 MNHEY and CDR2 SVGAGI. This CDR3 has 11 amino acids. Trimming shortened V by 5 bases and J by 5 bases, and 3 bases separated the two germline ends. This CDR3 reads CASSENEKLFF. The CDR3 nucleotides are TGTGCCAGCAGTGAGAATGAAAAACTGTTTTTT.

This clone has only a few counts. The rearrangement joins TRBV6-6 to TRBJ2-7, with 9 nucleotides matching TRBD1. Germline-derived CDR1 and CDR2 are MNHNY and SVGAGI (reference sequence). Unmatched junction bases numbered 6, after V lost 2 bases and J lost 4 bases. The CDR3 has 15 amino acids. In DNA form, the CDR3 reads TGTGCCAGCAGTTACAGGACAGGACAGGGGTACGAGCAGTACTTC. Its protein is CASSYRTGQGYEQYF.

The chain has TRBV9 and TRBJ2-3; 12 bases map to TRBD2. Germline V gene lookup returns CDR1 SGDLS and CDR2 YYNGEE. Trimming removed 3 bases from V and 5 bases from J; junction bases left unmatched: 4. There are 15 residues in the CDR3. DNA of the CDR3: TGTGCCAGCAGCGCTCTAGCGGGGGGGGGAGATACGCAGTATTTT. Translating it yields CASSALAGGGDTQYF. The full variable domain, in which reference TRBV9 and TRBJ2-3 provide the parts outside the CDR3, is DSGVTQTPKHLITATGQRVTLRCSPRSGDLSVYWYQQSLDQGLQFLIQYYNGEERAKGNILERFSAQQFPDLHSELNLSSLELGDSALYFCASSALAGGGDTQYFGPGTRLTVL.

This clone was seen more than once but under ten times. The rearrangement uses TRBV6-1 and TRBJ2-4; the match to TRBD1 covers 8 bases. This CDR3 contains 13 residues. J lost 8 bases, V lost 4 bases, and 4 bases had no gene match. Germline CDR1 reads MNHNS; CDR2 reads SASEGT. The CDR3 nucleotides read TGTGCCAGCAGTGCAGGGGGCGCGGACATTCAGTACTTC. It specifies CASSAGGADIQYF.